These T cell receptor beta chains were read from a single sample in a study of T cell repertoires in cytomegalovirus infection. MiXCR, run by TCRdb on the reads, gives a single entry per CDR3 protein. Among about 740,000 distinct CDR3 sequences listed, 35% to 45% were seen once. Sequencing was performed on PBMCs. These receptors all stem from a human donor in good health (CMV status not recorded). Some clones in this sample may be carry-over from other donors' samples. The CDR3 runs from the conserved cysteine through the conserved F or W. The D gene is left open where the match is weak. Not every row has a clone size; where given, it reads once, few, many or a size class.

CDR3 DNA: TGCGCCAGCAGCCAAGGAGATGGGGGGCCTTACACAGATACGCAGTATTTT
CDR3 protein: CASSQGDGGPYTDTQYF
J gene: TRBJ2-3
D gene: -
clone size: few
V gene: TRBV4-1

CDR3 DNA: TGTGCCAGCGGTGTTCTAGCGGGCTCCTACAATGAGCAGTTCTTC
CDR3 protein: CASGVLAGSYNEQFF
J gene: TRBJ2-1
D gene: TRBD2
clone size: -
V gene: TRBV6-5

CDR3 DNA: TGTGCCAGCAGCTCCCCGACAGGCCTGAACACTGAAGCTTTCTTT
CDR3 protein: CASSSPTGLNTEAFF
J gene: TRBJ1-1
D gene: -
clone size: once
V gene: TRBV7-9

CDR3 DNA: TGCGCCAGCAGCCAAGATGCGGCCGTGGGTGATGAGCAGTTCTTC
CDR3 protein: CASSQDAAVGDEQFF
J gene: TRBJ2-1
D gene: -
clone size: few
V gene: TRBV4-1

CDR3 DNA: TGTGCCAGCAGCTCGTACAGGGGGGCTGGTGAGCAGTACTTC
CDR3 protein: CASSSYRGAGEQYF
J gene: TRBJ2-7
D gene: TRBD1
clone size: few
V gene: TRBV7-9

CDR3 DNA: TGTGCCAGCAGTGACCCTTTTCAAATGGGACAGGGGGCAGTTCAGCCCCAGCATTTT
CDR3 protein: CASSDPFQMGQGAVQPQHF
J gene: TRBJ1-5
D gene: TRBD1
clone size: -
V gene: TRBV6-4

CDR3 DNA: TGTGCCTGGTGTCGGGACAGCCGGTCATACGAGCAGTACTTC
CDR3 protein: CAWCRDSRSYEQYF
J gene: TRBJ2-7
D gene: TRBD1
clone size: -
V gene: TRBV30

CDR3 DNA: TGTGCCAGCAGTTTATATGGGAGTTTGGGTAAGGCCCAGTACTTC
CDR3 protein: CASSLYGSLGKAQYF
J gene: TRBJ2-5
D gene: -
clone size: -
V gene: TRBV12-3/TRBV12-4

CDR3 DNA: TGTGCCAGCAGTTCGGGGGTTAGGGAGACCCAGTACTTC
CDR3 protein: CASSSGVRETQYF
J gene: TRBJ2-5
D gene: -
clone size: -
V gene: TRBV6-6

CDR3 DNA: TGTGCCAGCAGTCAAAGGACGGTTGAAGCTTTCTTT
CDR3 protein: CASSQRTVEAFF
J gene: TRBJ1-1
D gene: -
clone size: -
V gene: TRBV28

CDR3 DNA: TGTGCCAGCAGCTTGTGGGCAAACTCCTACGAGCAGTACTTC
CDR3 protein: CASSLWANSYEQYF
J gene: TRBJ2-7
D gene: -
clone size: many
V gene: TRBV7-2

CDR3 DNA: TGTGCCAGCAGCTTAGCCACCGGGACCCCTCAGGACTTC
CDR3 protein: CASSLATGTPQDF
J gene: TRBJ2-7
D gene: -
clone size: many
V gene: TRBV7-2

CDR3 DNA: TGTGCCATCAGTCTGAATAGCGGGGAGACCCTGTACTTC
CDR3 protein: CAISLNSGETLYF
J gene: TRBJ2-5
D gene: TRBD2
clone size: -
V gene: TRBV10-3

CDR3 DNA: TGTGCCAGCAGTTGGACAGGGATGGGTCAGCCCCAGCATTTT
CDR3 protein: CASSWTGMGQPQHF
J gene: TRBJ1-5
D gene: TRBD1
clone size: few
V gene: TRBV12-3/TRBV12-4

CDR3 DNA: TGCGCCAGCCGGGGGCTAGCAGGATCCGACGAGCAGTACTTC
CDR3 protein: CASRGLAGSDEQYF
J gene: TRBJ2-7
D gene: -
clone size: -
V gene: TRBV5-1

CDR3 DNA: TGTGCCAGCAGTGAAAGGGTGACTGAAGCTTTCTTT
CDR3 protein: CASSERVTEAFF
J gene: TRBJ1-1
D gene: -
clone size: -
V gene: TRBV6-1

CDR3 DNA: TGTGCCAGTAGTATTCCAGGAGATAGCAATCAGCCCCAGCATTTT
CDR3 protein: CASSIPGDSNQPQHF
J gene: TRBJ1-5
D gene: -
clone size: few
V gene: TRBV19

CDR3 DNA: TGTGCCAGCAGCCAAGATCCCCATTCGAGCGGGAGGTCTAGTGCATACAATGAGCAGTTCTTC
CDR3 protein: CASSQDPHSSGRSSAYNEQFF
J gene: TRBJ2-1
D gene: TRBD2
clone size: -
V gene: TRBV4-2

CDR3 DNA: TGTGCCAGCAGCACGACAGGGTCCCCCCATAATTCACCCCTCCACTTT
CDR3 protein: CASSTTGSPHNSPLHF
J gene: TRBJ1-6
D gene: TRBD1
clone size: few
V gene: TRBV7-9

CDR3 DNA: TGTGCCAGCAGTATCCGCGGGCAGGCGGGGGATGGCTACACCTTC
CDR3 protein: CASSIRGQAGDGYTF
J gene: TRBJ1-2
D gene: -
clone size: -
V gene: TRBV7-9

CDR3 DNA: TGCGCCAGCAGCTTGGGGTCCGGGACAGCGACCCAAGAGACCCAGTACTTC
CDR3 protein: CASSLGSGTATQETQYF
J gene: TRBJ2-5
D gene: TRBD1
clone size: -
V gene: TRBV5-1

CDR3 DNA: TGTGCCAGCAGTTCGGGACCCTACTATGGCTACACCTTC
CDR3 protein: CASSSGPYYGYTF
J gene: TRBJ1-2
D gene: -
clone size: -
V gene: TRBV28

CDR3 DNA: TGTGCCAGCAGTTTTTTTAGGGGTCGAGGGGGCCGAGAAGAAAAACTGTTTTTT
CDR3 protein: CASSFFRGRGGREEKLFF
J gene: TRBJ1-4
D gene: TRBD1
clone size: -
V gene: TRBV28

CDR3 DNA: TGTGCCAGCAGTGTCACAGGACAGGGGCGGCTCCCTAGCGGATACAATGAGCAGTTCTTC
CDR3 protein: CASSVTGQGRLPSGYNEQFF
J gene: TRBJ2-1
D gene: TRBD1
clone size: few
V gene: TRBV12-3/TRBV12-4

CDR3 DNA: TGTGCCAGTACCGAGACTAGCGGCACAGATACGCAGTATTTT
CDR3 protein: CASTETSGTDTQYF
J gene: TRBJ2-3
D gene: TRBD2
clone size: -
V gene: TRBV19

CDR3 DNA: TGCGCCAGCAGCCAACCTGGGAGCTCCTACGAGCAGTACTTC
CDR3 protein: CASSQPGSSYEQYF
J gene: TRBJ2-7
D gene: -
clone size: -
V gene: TRBV5-1

CDR3 DNA: TGTGCCAGCAGACACTACAGGGGACCTACCTATGGCTACACCTTC
CDR3 protein: CASRHYRGPTYGYTF
J gene: TRBJ1-2
D gene: TRBD1
clone size: few
V gene: TRBV28

CDR3 DNA: TGTGCCAGCAGCGAAACAGGGGTTGGAAACACCATATATTTT
CDR3 protein: CASSETGVGNTIYF
J gene: TRBJ1-3
D gene: TRBD1
clone size: few
V gene: TRBV5-5

CDR3 DNA: TGTGCCACCAGTGACCCTGGGACTAGCAACCACGAGCAGTACTTC
CDR3 protein: CATSDPGTSNHEQYF
J gene: TRBJ2-7
D gene: TRBD2
clone size: few
V gene: TRBV24-1

CDR3 DNA: TGTGCCACCAGTGTGTCTAGCAATCAGCCCCAGCATTTT
CDR3 protein: CATSVSSNQPQHF
J gene: TRBJ1-5
D gene: -
clone size: once
V gene: TRBV24-1

CDR3 DNA: TGTGCCAGCGGGGACAGACTGCTGTTTTTT
CDR3 protein: CASGDRLLFF
J gene: TRBJ2-2
D gene: TRBD1
clone size: few
V gene: TRBV28

CDR3 DNA: TGCGCCAGCAGCGAAGGGACTAGCGGGGCCTACGAGCAGTACTTC
CDR3 protein: CASSEGTSGAYEQYF
J gene: TRBJ2-7
D gene: TRBD2
clone size: few
V gene: TRBV5-1

CDR3 DNA: TGTGCCAGCAGCTTATCAGATAACACTGAAGCTTTCTTT
CDR3 protein: CASSLSDNTEAFF
J gene: TRBJ1-1
D gene: -
clone size: -
V gene: TRBV7-9

CDR3 DNA: TGTGCCAGCGCCACGGACGGCCGAGGGTCCCAGTACTTC
CDR3 protein: CASATDGRGSQYF
J gene: TRBJ2-5
D gene: -
clone size: -
V gene: TRBV28

CDR3 DNA: TGTGACAGCAGGACAGGGTATTTCTCGAACACTGAAGCTTTCTTT
CDR3 protein: CDSRTGYFSNTEAFF
J gene: TRBJ1-1
D gene: TRBD1
clone size: -
V gene: TRBV28

CDR3 DNA: TGTGCCAGTAGTATAAGCGCAGGGCGTTCCTACGAGCAGTACTTC
CDR3 protein: CASSISAGRSYEQYF
J gene: TRBJ2-7
D gene: -
clone size: few
V gene: TRBV19

CDR3 DNA: TGTGCCACCAGCAGAGATTCAGGAATCGGCTACGAGCAGTACTTC
CDR3 protein: CATSRDSGIGYEQYF
J gene: TRBJ2-7
D gene: -
clone size: few
V gene: TRBV15

CDR3 DNA: TGCAGCGCCCTTTCTGGGGGTCTCGACGAGCAGTACTTC
CDR3 protein: CSALSGGLDEQYF
J gene: TRBJ2-7
D gene: -
clone size: -
V gene: TRBV29-1

CDR3 DNA: TGTGCCATCAGTGATGCGGGTGGGGCGGATACGCAGTATTTT
CDR3 protein: CAISDAGGADTQYF
J gene: TRBJ2-3
D gene: -
clone size: -
V gene: TRBV10-3

CDR3 DNA: TGCAGCGTTGAAGAAGAGGCAGAGAGAGATACGCAGTATTTT
CDR3 protein: CSVEEEAERDTQYF
J gene: TRBJ2-3
D gene: -
clone size: -
V gene: TRBV29-1

CDR3 DNA: TGCGCCAGCAGACCCAGGGGGCTTGGTGATTCACCCCTCCACTTT
CDR3 protein: CASRPRGLGDSPLHF
J gene: TRBJ1-6
D gene: TRBD1
clone size: -
V gene: TRBV5-1

CDR3 DNA: TGTGCCACCAGCACTTCCCGGGACGGATATCAGCCCCAGCATTTT
CDR3 protein: CATSTSRDGYQPQHF
J gene: TRBJ1-5
D gene: -
clone size: -
V gene: TRBV15

CDR3 DNA: TGTGCCACCAGTGACGAGCGACAGGGTAATGAAAAACTGTTTTTT
CDR3 protein: CATSDERQGNEKLFF
J gene: TRBJ1-4
D gene: TRBD1
clone size: -
V gene: TRBV24-1

CDR3 DNA: TGCGCCAGCAGCCAAGAAGGGTCCTTCTATGGCTACACCTTC
CDR3 protein: CASSQEGSFYGYTF
J gene: TRBJ1-2
D gene: -
clone size: -
V gene: TRBV4-1

CDR3 DNA: TGCAGTGCTAGAGAGGAGAGGAGGATTAACTATGGCTACACCTTC
CDR3 protein: CSAREERRINYGYTF
J gene: TRBJ1-2
D gene: -
clone size: few
V gene: TRBV20-1

CDR3 DNA: TGCAGTGCTAGAGGTGGGACACAGCCCCAGCCCCAGCATTTT
CDR3 protein: CSARGGTQPQPQHF
J gene: TRBJ1-5
D gene: -
clone size: few
V gene: TRBV20-1

CDR3 DNA: TGTGCCACCTCGGGGGTCCGCGACTTCCGAGCCGGGGAGCTGTTTTTT
CDR3 protein: CATSGVRDFRAGELFF
J gene: TRBJ2-2
D gene: -
clone size: -
V gene: TRBV24-1

CDR3 DNA: TGTGCCAGCAGCCGTGCCTCCTTAAACACTGAAGCTTTCTTT
CDR3 protein: CASSRASLNTEAFF
J gene: TRBJ1-1
D gene: -
clone size: -
V gene: TRBV11-2

CDR3 DNA: TGTGCCAGCAGCTTGACTAGCGGGGCCACCGGGGAGCTGTTTTTT
CDR3 protein: CASSLTSGATGELFF
J gene: TRBJ2-2
D gene: TRBD2
clone size: -
V gene: TRBV5-3

CDR3 DNA: TGTGCCAGCAGTTACGTTCGCGATCAGCCCCAGCATTTT
CDR3 protein: CASSYVRDQPQHF
J gene: TRBJ1-5
D gene: -
clone size: -
V gene: TRBV6-2/TRBV6-3